This T cell receptor (beta chain) was observed in a study of regulatory and conventional T cells in RAG deficiency. As concerns this clone: As yet, its antigen is unknown.

Study-wide results and limits: Shorter CDR3s in all patient subsets; >85% Treg-Tconv overlap in Omenn. Sorted Omenn CD25-high CD127-low cells may not be bona fide Tregs.

The assay was immunoSEQ multiplex PCR, and TCRdb's table has in-frame clones only and misses some. The sample records around 37,000 clones, about nine tenths being singletons. The same sample was also used in a study of regulatory T cells. Turning to that study: The primer mix had 52 TRBV and 13 TRBJ primers.

Source material: CD8+ T cells sorted from blood. The clonotype originates from a human donor in good health.

DNA of the CDR3: TGCAGCGTCAAACAGGAGGACACTGAAGCTTTCTTT. Its translation is CSVKQEDTEAFF. This chain connects TRBV29-1 to TRBJ1-1; a weak D match, TRBD1 (5 bases). Germline CDR1 reads SQVTM; CDR2 reads ANQGSEA. The CDR3 is made up of 12 amino acids. V gave up 6 bases and J gave up 3 bases, with 11 bases separating them.